These 13 T cell receptor beta chains were sequenced from one sample in a study of tumor-infiltrating lymphocytes in glioblastoma multiforme. Multiple V-beta primers and a C-beta primer amplified TCRB from RNA. TCRdb fed the multiplex PCR reads into MiXCR, producing one record per CDR3 protein. Of some 15,000 distinct CDR3 sequences listed, roughly two thirds were seen once; the top ten hold about 40%. The sequenced material came from brain tumor tissue. These receptors were collected from a male donor with glioblastoma.

This clonotype occurred once. The gene calls are TRBV6-1 and TRBJ2-1; D gene uncertain. Germline loops: CDR1 MNHNS, CDR2 SASEGT. This CDR3 is built from 14 residues. Deletions cut 2 bases from V and 8 bases from J, with 13 bases between. For the CDR3, the DNA is TGTGCCAGCAGTGAATTTCATGCCCGGGATGAGCAGTTCTTC. It codes for CASSEFHARDEQFF.

Concerning this clonotype itself: As the CDR3 is not closed by the conserved phenylalanine or tryptophan, this likely results from a read error. The gene calls are TRBV11-3 and TRBJ2-3; D is unclear. Germline CDR1 SGHNT, CDR2 YENEEA. The V and J ends lost 3 bases and 5 bases respectively, with 12 bases between them. The CDR3 consists of 14 residues. In nucleotides, the CDR3 is TGTGCCAGCAGCTTTGAGAGTCACATAGATACGCAGTATCAT. Translated: CASSFESHIDTQYH.

A word on this clonotype: Here the CDR3 omits its conserved ending phenylalanine or tryptophan, so a read error is the likely source. V gene TRBV28 combines with J gene TRBJ1-1; 7 nucleotides match TRBD1. Germline CDR1 is MDHEN and CDR2 is SYDVKM. The CDR3 spans 15 residues. Losses at the gene ends were 5 bases for V and 3 bases for J; bases not matched to a gene: 9. The CDR3 spells CASSPRGKLYTEAFL. The DNA of the CDR3 is TGTGCCAGCAGTCCCAGGGGGAAGTTGTACACTGAAGCTTTCCTT.

The chain links TRBV11-3 to TRBJ2-5; D might be TRBD2 (5 bases). This CDR3 is 15 amino acids long. Trimming removed 8 bases from V and 4 bases from J, with 20 bases in between. Per germline, CDR1 SGHNT and CDR2 YENEEA. DNA of the CDR3: TGTGCCAGCTCAAACCCTGGAGGCCCGCGAGAGACCCAGTACTTC. Amino acid sequence: CASSNPGGPRETQYF. The full variable domain, rest sourced from reference TRBV11-3 and TRBJ2-5, is EAGVVQSPRYKIIEKKQPVAFWCNPISGHNTLYWYLQNLGQGPELLIRYENEEAVDDSQLPKDRFSAERLKGVDSTLKIQPAELGDSAVYLCASSNPGGPRETQYFGPGTRLLVL.

Notes on this clonotype: Lacking the conserved final phenylalanine or tryptophan, this CDR3 likely reflects a read error. Because the CDR3's place on the DNA is in doubt, the DNA is left out and the CDR3 is given as listed by TCRdb. The V and J genes are TRBV6-1 and TRBJ1-1; the D call in the table, TRBD1, was not verified against the DNA. Termini included, the CDR3 measures 15 amino acids. Per germline, CDR1 MNHNS and CDR2 SASEGT. The CDR3 protein is CASIEAWTMNTEAFS.

This clonotype is judged medium-sized. The CDR3 region has the DNA TGTGCCAGCAGTTACTCTAGGGGGTACGAGCAGTACTTC. Protein product: CASSYSRGYEQYF. The genes are TRBV6-5 and TRBJ2-7, with D possibly matching TRBD1 (6 bases). CDR1 is MNHEY, CDR2 SVGAGI, per germline. V shed 0 bases and J shed 4 bases, with 7 bases lying between them. The CDR3 extends over 13 amino acids.

About this clonotype itself: A read error may account for a junction end that differs from germline. This chain links TRBV7-8 with TRBJ2-2; a weak D match, TRBD2 (5 bases). Germline V lookup: CDR1 SGHVS, CDR2 FQNEAQ. This CDR3 contains 13 residues. CDR3 region: CASRTGIAGELFF. DNA of the CDR3: TGTGCTAGCAGAACGGGGATAGCCGGGGAGCTGTTTTTT.

On this clonotype itself: A junction end diverges from the germline sequence, so it may reflect a read error. The V call is TRBV11-2, the J call TRBJ1-2; the match to TRBD1 covers 10 bases. Germline CDR1 reads SGHAT; CDR2 reads FQNNGV. The CDR3 sequence is 15 residues long. CDR3 sequence (DNA): TGTGTCAGCAGCTCGGGGACAGGGGTGGGCTATGGTTACATCTTC. Its protein is CVSSSGTGVGYGYIF.

As concerns this clonotype: The junction departs from the called germline gene at one end, perhaps through a read error. The rearrangement uses TRBV20-1 and TRBJ1-6; unclear D gene. The CDR3 is made up of 15 amino acids. CDR1 is DFQATT, CDR2 SNEGSKA, per germline (reference sequence). The CDR3 coding sequence is TGCAGTGCTAGAGGGCTGGGTTTCGTGAATTCACCCCTCCATTTT. Encoded protein: CSARGLGFVNSPLHF.

The count of this clonotype is one. The chain links TRBV4-1 to TRBJ2-6; D remains unclear. Germline V lookup: CDR1 MGHRA, CDR2 YSYEKL. This CDR3 comprises 17 residues. Trimming removed 6 bases at V and 2 bases at J, with 17 bases between. The CDR3 DNA is TGCGCCAGCAGTGAATTTCTAGGGCAACCTGGGGCCAACGTCCTGACTTTC. It is translated as CASSEFLGQPGANVLTF.

As to this clonotype: This may stem from a read error, because a much larger clone lies one nucleotide away. The chain joins TRBV7-2 to TRBJ1-1; TRBD1 agrees at 7 bases. This CDR3 comprises 14 residues. The germline gives CDR1 SGHTA, CDR2 FQGNSA. Written as DNA, the CDR3 is TGTGCCAGCAGCTTCAGGGGGACAAACACTGAAGCTTACTTT. As protein: CASSFRGTNTEAYF.

The CDR3 loop reads CASTRDFGSYNEQFF. CDR3 in DNA: TGTGCCAGCACCCGGGACTTCGGCTCCTACAATGAGCAGTTCTTC. The J gene is TRBJ2-1, the V gene TRBV6-5; TRBD2 is a possible D gene (6 bases). Trimming shortened V by 7 bases and J by 0 bases, and 13 bases separated the two germline ends. The V gene's germline CDR1 is MNHEY and CDR2 SVGAGI. CDR3 size: 15 residues.

The chain employs TRBV24-1 and TRBJ2-7; D assignment may be TRBD1 or TRBD2 (5 bases each). CDR3 length: 18 amino acids. Trimming took 2 bases from V and 0 from J, leaving 19 bases between them. Germline CDR1 KGHDR, CDR2 SFDVKD. The chain's CDR3 is CATSDSTRDAYPSYEQYF. CDR3 sequence (DNA): TGTGCCACCAGTGATTCAACAAGGGACGCATACCCCTCCTACGAGCAGTACTTC.